The table lists the clone carrying this T cell receptor (beta chain) with a count of one. What it binds is not known. This record comes from a study of T cell responses to AZD1222 COVID-19 vaccine. Germline V gives CDR1 MDHEN, CDR2 SYDVKM. Between the trimmed V and J ends, which lost 2 bases and 4 bases, there was a span of 14 bases. This CDR3 is 15 amino acids long. Clones were read by immunoSEQ multiplex PCR, and TCRdb kept only the in-frame ones, dropping some. The repertoire holds some 150,000 clones, more than 70% seen once, with approximately 3% in the top ten. Study outcomes and limitations: Per reports, nearly half of all spike-specific TCRs target regions that are unmutated in variants. Compared with day 0, the breadth and depth of the Spike-specific TCR repertoire rose significantly after two doses of AZD1222. A mostly white British donor set with more females was recruited, and clonal diversity was possibly underestimated.

The V gene is TRBV28, the J gene TRBJ1-1, with a possible D match to TRBD1 (6 bases). The source of this sequence is an adult who received the AZD1222 COVID-19 vaccine. The sample was peripheral blood, taken 28 days after the second AZD1222 dose. The CDR3 region has the DNA TGTGCCAGCAGTTTACCCGGGATCAGGGGCACTGAAGCTTTCTTT. The encoded protein is CASSLPGIRGTEAFF.